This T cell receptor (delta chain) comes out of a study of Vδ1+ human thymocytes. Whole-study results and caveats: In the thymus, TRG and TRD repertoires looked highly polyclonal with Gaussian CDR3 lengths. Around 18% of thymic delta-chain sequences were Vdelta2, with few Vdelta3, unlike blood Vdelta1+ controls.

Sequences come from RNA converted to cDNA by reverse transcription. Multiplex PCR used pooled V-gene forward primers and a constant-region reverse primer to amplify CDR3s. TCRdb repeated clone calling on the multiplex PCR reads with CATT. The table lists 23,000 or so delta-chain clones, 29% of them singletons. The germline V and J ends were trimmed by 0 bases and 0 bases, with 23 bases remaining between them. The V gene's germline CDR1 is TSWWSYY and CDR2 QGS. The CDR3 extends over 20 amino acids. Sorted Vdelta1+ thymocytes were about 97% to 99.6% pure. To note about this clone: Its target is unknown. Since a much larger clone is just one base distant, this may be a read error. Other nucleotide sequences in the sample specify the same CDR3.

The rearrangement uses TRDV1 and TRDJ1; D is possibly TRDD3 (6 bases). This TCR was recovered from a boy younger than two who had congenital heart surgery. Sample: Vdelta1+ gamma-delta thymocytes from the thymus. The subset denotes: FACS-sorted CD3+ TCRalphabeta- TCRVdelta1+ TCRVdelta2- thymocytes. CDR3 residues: CALGELTGDTVPIYTDKLIF. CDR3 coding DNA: TGTGCTCTTGGGGAACTTACCGGTGATACGGTTCCCATTTACACCGATAAACTCATCTTT.